These T cell receptor beta chains were read from a single sample in a study of cytomegalovirus exposure and HLA in healthy donors. Method: immunoSEQ multiplex PCR; TCRdb's copy keeps in-frame clones and lacks some. This sample yields 150,000 or so clones, of which 76% are seen a single time; around 0.71% belongs to the top ten. The sequenced sample consisted of PBMCs. These TCRs come from a female donor in good health and CMV-seronegative. Both conserved end residues are part of each CDR3. Fields, in order: clone size, J gene, V gene, D gene, CDR3 DNA, CDR3 protein. D genes are given only for firm matches. Rows may omit the clone size; those that give it use once, few, many or a size class.

clone_size: NA; j_call: TRBJ2-2; v_call: TRBV7-2; d_call: TRBD1; cdr3_nt: TGTGCCAGCAGCTTAGCGGGCAGGGGGCATAGCGGGGAGCTGTTTTTT; cdr3_aa: CASSLAGRGHSGELFF
clone_size: NA; j_call: TRBJ2-1; v_call: TRBV4-3; d_call: TRBD1; cdr3_nt: TGCGCCAGCAGCCAAGACGGGCAGGGGGAATGGAATGAGCAGTTCTTC; cdr3_aa: CASSQDGQGEWNEQFF
clone_size: NA; j_call: TRBJ2-6; v_call: TRBV14; d_call: NA; cdr3_nt: TGTGCCAGCAGCCAAGGGGCCATCCCCGGCCTCAGTTTGACTGGGGCCAACGTCCTGACTTTC; cdr3_aa: CASSQGAIPGLSLTGANVLTF
clone_size: NA; j_call: TRBJ2-1; v_call: TRBV28; d_call: TRBD1; cdr3_nt: TGTGCCAGCAGTCCAGCGGGACAGGGGGCGGACAATGAGCAGTTCTTC; cdr3_aa: CASSPAGQGADNEQFF
clone_size: NA; j_call: TRBJ2-3; v_call: TRBV30; d_call: NA; cdr3_nt: TGTGCCTGGAGTGTAGGGCTAGCGACAGATACGCAGTATTTT; cdr3_aa: CAWSVGLATDTQYF
clone_size: NA; j_call: TRBJ2-7; v_call: TRBV28; d_call: NA; cdr3_nt: TGTGCCAGCAGTTTTGTGGCATACGAGCAGTACTTC; cdr3_aa: CASSFVAYEQYF
clone_size: NA; j_call: TRBJ1-2; v_call: TRBV7-8; d_call: TRBD1; cdr3_nt: TGTGCCAGCAGCTTGGGGACAGGGGGCGGCTACACCTTC; cdr3_aa: CASSLGTGGGYTF
clone_size: NA; j_call: TRBJ2-1; v_call: TRBV27; d_call: TRBD2; cdr3_nt: TGTGCCAGCAGTTTAGGGAGGGAGACCTACAATGAGCAGTTCTTC; cdr3_aa: CASSLGRETYNEQFF
clone_size: few; j_call: TRBJ2-3; v_call: TRBV28; d_call: TRBD2; cdr3_nt: TGTGCCAGCAGCTATGGACTAGCGGGAGGGGATACGCAGTATTTT; cdr3_aa: CASSYGLAGGDTQYF
clone_size: NA; j_call: TRBJ2-5; v_call: TRBV5-1; d_call: TRBD2; cdr3_nt: TGCGCCAGCAGCTCCACGGGGGGGGGCGGAGAGACCCAGTACTTC; cdr3_aa: CASSSTGGGGETQYF
clone_size: few; j_call: TRBJ2-7; v_call: TRBV2; d_call: NA; cdr3_nt: TGTGCCAGCAGTCCCCTCCTGGCAGGGCATTACTTC; cdr3_aa: CASSPLLAGHYF
clone_size: NA; j_call: TRBJ2-7; v_call: TRBV20-1; d_call: NA; cdr3_nt: TGCAGTGCTAGAGACGTCAGCGAGCAGTACTTC; cdr3_aa: CSARDVSEQYF
clone_size: NA; j_call: TRBJ1-5; v_call: TRBV6-6; d_call: NA; cdr3_nt: TGTGCCAGCAGTACCAAGGGGACACCTAGCAATCAGCCCCAGCATTTT; cdr3_aa: CASSTKGTPSNQPQHF
clone_size: NA; j_call: TRBJ1-5; v_call: TRBV5-1; d_call: NA; cdr3_nt: TGCGCCAGCAGCCCAGCCGGGGAGGGGCAGCCCCAGCATTTT; cdr3_aa: CASSPAGEGQPQHF
clone_size: NA; j_call: TRBJ2-6; v_call: TRBV9; d_call: NA; cdr3_nt: TGTGCCAGCAGCCCCCCCACGGGGAATGGAGGGGCCAACGTCCTGACTTTC; cdr3_aa: CASSPPTGNGGANVLTF
clone_size: NA; j_call: TRBJ2-6; v_call: TRBV9; d_call: TRBD1; cdr3_nt: TGTGCCAGCTCCTTGAGGGGTACAGGGGCCAACGGCCTGACTTTC; cdr3_aa: CASSLRGTGANGLTF
clone_size: few; j_call: TRBJ2-2; v_call: TRBV4-3; d_call: NA; cdr3_nt: TGCGCCAGCAGCCAAACAGGGCTTACCGGGGAGCTGTTTTTT; cdr3_aa: CASSQTGLTGELFF
clone_size: NA; j_call: TRBJ2-6; v_call: TRBV25-1; d_call: NA; cdr3_nt: TGTGCCAGCAGTGAATCCGGGACTGGGGCCAACGTCCTGACTTTC; cdr3_aa: CASSESGTGANVLTF
clone_size: NA; j_call: TRBJ1-5; v_call: TRBV6-1; d_call: NA; cdr3_nt: TGTGCCAGCAGTGAAGTCGGGGGACTCAATCAGCCCCAGCATTTT; cdr3_aa: CASSEVGGLNQPQHF
clone_size: few; j_call: TRBJ2-4; v_call: TRBV6-6; d_call: TRBD1; cdr3_nt: TGTGCCAGCAGTCAACAGACAGGGGGTACAAAAAACATTCAGTACTTC; cdr3_aa: CASSQQTGGTKNIQYF
clone_size: NA; j_call: TRBJ2-4; v_call: TRBV30; d_call: NA; cdr3_nt: TGTGCCTGGAGTCAAACGGGAGCCAAAAACAGTCAGTACTTC; cdr3_aa: CAWSQTGAKNSQYF
clone_size: NA; j_call: TRBJ2-1; v_call: TRBV7-2; d_call: TRBD2; cdr3_nt: TGTGCCAGCAGCTTAGTCTCAGCGGGGGGATTCTACAATGAGCAGTTCTTC; cdr3_aa: CASSLVSAGGFYNEQFF
clone_size: NA; j_call: TRBJ2-1; v_call: TRBV18; d_call: NA; cdr3_nt: TGTGCCAGCTCATCCCTGAGGGCAGGAGGGAATGAGCAGTTCTTC; cdr3_aa: CASSSLRAGGNEQFF
clone_size: NA; j_call: TRBJ1-5; v_call: TRBV30; d_call: NA; cdr3_nt: TGTGCCTGGAGTGTGGGTAGGGGATTTCAGCCCCAGCATTTT; cdr3_aa: CAWSVGRGFQPQHF
clone_size: NA; j_call: TRBJ2-4; v_call: TRBV7-3; d_call: TRBD1; cdr3_nt: TGTGCCAGCAGCTTGGGGACAGCAAACATTCAGTACTTC; cdr3_aa: CASSLGTANIQYF
clone_size: few; j_call: TRBJ2-7; v_call: TRBV28; d_call: TRBD2; cdr3_nt: TGTGCCAGCAGCCTAGGACTAGCGGGAGGCCCCTACGAGCAGTACTTC; cdr3_aa: CASSLGLAGGPYEQYF
clone_size: NA; j_call: TRBJ1-2; v_call: TRBV5-6; d_call: NA; cdr3_nt: TGTGCCAGCAGCCACGACAGGAACTATGGCTACACCTTC; cdr3_aa: CASSHDRNYGYTF
clone_size: NA; j_call: TRBJ2-7; v_call: TRBV11-2; d_call: NA; cdr3_nt: TGTGCCAGCAGCTTGGGCAGGGCCCCCTACGAGCAGTACTTC; cdr3_aa: CASSLGRAPYEQYF
clone_size: few; j_call: TRBJ2-1; v_call: TRBV19; d_call: TRBD2; cdr3_nt: TGTGCCAGTAGTCTACGGACCGGGACTAGCGGGAGAAATGAGCAGTTCTTC; cdr3_aa: CASSLRTGTSGRNEQFF
clone_size: NA; j_call: TRBJ1-1; v_call: TRBV18; d_call: NA; cdr3_nt: TGTGCCAGCTCACCACCGGGCAAACCGATGAACACTGAAGCTTTCTTT; cdr3_aa: CASSPPGKPMNTEAFF
clone_size: NA; j_call: TRBJ2-7; v_call: TRBV7-8; d_call: TRBD1; cdr3_nt: TGTGCCAGCAGCTTAGACAGGGGGCTGAACGAGCAGTACTTC; cdr3_aa: CASSLDRGLNEQYF
clone_size: NA; j_call: TRBJ2-1; v_call: TRBV6-1; d_call: NA; cdr3_nt: TGTGCCAGCCGCAGCCGAGGTGAGCAGTTCTTC; cdr3_aa: CASRSRGEQFF
clone_size: NA; j_call: TRBJ1-2; v_call: TRBV18; d_call: NA; cdr3_nt: TGTGCCAGCTCACCACCGAGCAGGGGCGCCAACTATGGCTACACCTTC; cdr3_aa: CASSPPSRGANYGYTF
clone_size: NA; j_call: TRBJ2-3; v_call: TRBV9; d_call: TRBD2; cdr3_nt: TGTGCCAGCAGCGGAATAGCGGGGGACCTCACGGGGACGCAGTATTTT; cdr3_aa: CASSGIAGDLTGTQYF
clone_size: NA; j_call: TRBJ2-5; v_call: TRBV6-1; d_call: TRBD2; cdr3_nt: TGTGCCAGCAGTGGACTAGCGGTGGGGGAGACCCAGTACTTC; cdr3_aa: CASSGLAVGETQYF
clone_size: NA; j_call: TRBJ2-4; v_call: TRBV4-1; d_call: NA; cdr3_nt: TGCGCCAGCAGCCAAGATAGGGGGGGGGCTGGTTCAGCGGACATTCAGTACTTC; cdr3_aa: CASSQDRGGAGSADIQYF
clone_size: few; j_call: TRBJ2-5; v_call: TRBV4-2; d_call: TRBD1; cdr3_nt: TGTGCCAGCAGCCCCGAACAGGGGGCGGCTAGGGAGACCCAGTACTTC; cdr3_aa: CASSPEQGAARETQYF